This T cell receptor beta chain stems from a study of cytomegalovirus exposure and HLA in healthy donors. Donors were nominally healthy when sampled, though unrecorded immune exposures were likely. CDR3 size: 14 residues. Trimming removed 3 bases from V and 7 bases from J, with 12 bases in between. Germline V gives CDR1 SGHTA, CDR2 FQGNSA. The PCR ran on 60 Vbeta and 13 Jbeta primers. Produced via immunoSEQ multiplex PCR; TCRdb's table is partial and in-frame only. The table has some 170,000 clones, 80% seen once. The chain links TRBV7-2 to TRBJ1-4, with D tentatively TRBD1 (5 bases). This TCR was recovered from a man between 18 and 29 years old in good health and CMV-seropositive. Source material: PBMCs. CDR3 coding DNA: TGTGCCAGCAGCTTTAAGGGGTCGGGTGAAAAACTGTTTTTT. Translation: CASSFKGSGEKLFF.